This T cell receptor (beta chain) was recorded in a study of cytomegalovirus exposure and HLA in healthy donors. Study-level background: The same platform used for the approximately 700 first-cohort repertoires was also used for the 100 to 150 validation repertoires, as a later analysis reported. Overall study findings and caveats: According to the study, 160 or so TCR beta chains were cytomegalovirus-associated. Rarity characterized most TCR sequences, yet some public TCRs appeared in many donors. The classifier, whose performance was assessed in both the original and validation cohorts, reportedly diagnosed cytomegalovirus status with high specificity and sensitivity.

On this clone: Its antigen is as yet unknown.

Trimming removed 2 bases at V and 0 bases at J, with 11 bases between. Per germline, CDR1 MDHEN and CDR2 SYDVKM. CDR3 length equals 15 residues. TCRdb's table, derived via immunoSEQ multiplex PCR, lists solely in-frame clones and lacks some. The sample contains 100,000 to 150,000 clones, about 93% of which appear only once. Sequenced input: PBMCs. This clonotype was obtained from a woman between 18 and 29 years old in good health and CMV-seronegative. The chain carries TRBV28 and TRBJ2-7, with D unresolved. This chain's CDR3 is CASSLPGESSYEQYF. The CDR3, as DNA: TGTGCCAGCAGTTTACCAGGTGAGAGCTCCTACGAGCAGTACTTC.